This is a list of T cell receptor beta chains from one sample in a study of blood T cell repertoires in COVID-19. Libraries were prepared by immunoSEQ multiplex PCR; TCRdb keeps only in-frame clonotypes and omits some of them. The data show approximately 68,000 clones, with around 86% seen just once and 6% to 7% held by the top ten. The specimen was peripheral blood. Receptors originate from a man aged 50 to 59 with active COVID-19. The CDR3 runs from the conserved cysteine through the conserved F or W. Fields, in order: J gene, CDR3 length, V gene, clone size, D gene, CDR3 DNA, CDR3 protein. D genes are given only for firm matches. Clone size appears in some rows only: once, few, many, or a class for an expanded clone.

J: TRBJ2-7
length: 15
V: TRBV27
size: .
D: .
DNA: TGTGCCAACCTAGCCGGACAGCGCTCAGGCTACGAGCAGTACTTC
CDR3: CANLAGQRSGYEQYF

J: TRBJ1-2
length: 18
V: TRBV14
size: once
D: TRBD1
DNA: TGTGCCAGCAGCCAAGATAGAAGAATAGTTACAGGGGAGAATGGCTACACCTTC
CDR3: CASSQDRRIVTGENGYTF

J: TRBJ2-5
length: 14
V: TRBV30
size: .
D: TRBD1
DNA: TGTGCCTGGAGAGGGACAGGGAAGCAAGAGACCCAGTACTTC
CDR3: CAWRGTGKQETQYF

J: TRBJ2-5
length: 15
V: TRBV6-5
size: .
D: .
DNA: TGTGCCAGCAGCCGACAGGCAACCGACCAAGAGACCCAGTACTTC
CDR3: CASSRQATDQETQYF

J: TRBJ1-2
length: 13
V: TRBV2
size: .
D: TRBD1
DNA: TGTGCCAGCAGCCCAGGGGGCCTCTATGGCTACACCTTC
CDR3: CASSPGGLYGYTF

J: TRBJ1-2
length: 15
V: TRBV28
size: .
D: TRBD1
DNA: TGTGCCAGCAGTAAACCCGGGACAGGAGACTATGGCTACACCTTC
CDR3: CASSKPGTGDYGYTF

J: TRBJ2-3
length: 16
V: TRBV3-1/TRBV3-2
size: .
D: TRBD1
DNA: TGTGCCAGCAGCCACTGGGACAGGACTAGCACAGATACGCAGTATTTT
CDR3: CASSHWDRTSTDTQYF

J: TRBJ1-5
length: 14
V: TRBV6-5
size: .
D: TRBD1
DNA: TGTGCCAGCAGGCAGGGGGCGCGGGATCAGCCCCAGCATTTT
CDR3: CASRQGARDQPQHF

J: TRBJ2-6
length: 16
V: TRBV10-1
size: .
D: .
DNA: TGCGCCAGCAGCGACTTCCAATGCTCTGGGGCCAACGTCCTGACTTTC
CDR3: CASSDFQCSGANVLTF

J: TRBJ1-1
length: 16
V: TRBV27
size: .
D: .
DNA: TGTGCCAGCAGTTTACGGGTAACCGTGCCAAACACTGAAGCTTTCTTT
CDR3: CASSLRVTVPNTEAFF

J: TRBJ1-6
length: 17
V: TRBV28
size: .
D: .
DNA: TGTGCCAGCAGTTTATTACCCGGGGTGGGGTATAATTCACCCCTCCACTTT
CDR3: CASSLLPGVGYNSPLHF

J: TRBJ2-3
length: 20
V: TRBV7-8
size: .
D: TRBD2
DNA: TGTGCCAGCACCCGATTGGCCCGGGGTAGCGGGCGAGATAGCACAGATACGCAGTATTTT
CDR3: CASTRLARGSGRDSTDTQYF

J: TRBJ1-2
length: 13
V: TRBV7-9
size: few
D: .
DNA: TGTGCCAGCAGCGGGAGTGAGGGTGAAGGCTACACCTTC
CDR3: CASSGSEGEGYTF

J: TRBJ2-5
length: 17
V: TRBV28
size: .
D: .
DNA: TGTGCCAGCAGTTTCATTCGTTCGACAGGGAGGCAAGAGACCCAGTACTTC
CDR3: CASSFIRSTGRQETQYF

J: TRBJ2-7
length: 14
V: TRBV18
size: .
D: .
DNA: TGTGCCAGCTCACCACCGACAGGCACCTACGAGCAGTACTTC
CDR3: CASSPPTGTYEQYF

J: TRBJ2-7
length: 20
V: TRBV28
size: once
D: TRBD2
DNA: TGTGCCAGCAGTTTAGCGGGCCCCGGGACTAGCGGGGGTATCTCCTACGAGCAGTACTTC
CDR3: CASSLAGPGTSGGISYEQYF

J: TRBJ1-2
length: 13
V: TRBV24-1
size: .
D: TRBD1
DNA: TGTGCCACCAGTGAGACAGGGTCGAAGGGCTACACCTTC
CDR3: CATSETGSKGYTF

J: TRBJ2-1
length: 15
V: TRBV9
size: .
D: .
DNA: TGTGCCAGCAGCGTAGTGGGGAGCTCCTACAATGAGCAGTTCTTC
CDR3: CASSVVGSSYNEQFF

J: TRBJ2-6
length: 15
V: TRBV9
size: .
D: .
DNA: TGTGCCAGCAGCGCCCCAATGCGGGGGGCCAACGTCCTGACTTTC
CDR3: CASSAPMRGANVLTF

J: TRBJ2-7
length: 12
V: TRBV20-1
size: .
D: .
DNA: TGCAGTGCTAGTGGGCTCACCTACGAGCAGTACTTC
CDR3: CSASGLTYEQYF

J: TRBJ1-5
length: 12
V: TRBV4-2
size: .
D: .
DNA: TGTGCCAGCAGCCAAGGAGATCAGCCCCAGCATTTT
CDR3: CASSQGDQPQHF

J: TRBJ1-1
length: 14
V: TRBV7-3
size: medium-sized
D: TRBD1
DNA: TGTGCCAGCAGCCTCAACAGGGGTAACACTGAAGCTTTCTTT
CDR3: CASSLNRGNTEAFF